Sequencing of this T cell receptor (beta chain) was carried out in a study of T cell responses to AZD1222 COVID-19 vaccine. Study conclusions and caveats: Donor demographics were predominantly white British with a female majority; clonal diversity may be underestimated. Vaccine-associated CD4 TCRs ranged over spike, dominating at 160-218 and 743-854.

Of note for this clone: Its antigen remains unknown.

Trimming removed 7 bases from V and 5 bases from J; junction bases left unmatched: 7. CDR3 length: 14 residues. Germline CDR1 is MDHEN and CDR2 is SYDVKM. Method: immunoSEQ multiplex PCR; TCRdb's copy keeps in-frame clones and lacks some. The profile shows under 170,000 clones, about nine tenths of them singletons. This material consisted of peripheral blood, taken 28 days after the second AZD1222 dose. This clonotype was obtained from an adult who received the AZD1222 COVID-19 vaccine. The chain couples TRBV28 to TRBJ2-5; TRBD1 matches 10 bases. The CDR3 loop reads CASTQDRGRETQYF. The CDR3 nucleotides read TGTGCCAGCACCCAGGACAGGGGGAGGGAGACCCAGTACTTC.